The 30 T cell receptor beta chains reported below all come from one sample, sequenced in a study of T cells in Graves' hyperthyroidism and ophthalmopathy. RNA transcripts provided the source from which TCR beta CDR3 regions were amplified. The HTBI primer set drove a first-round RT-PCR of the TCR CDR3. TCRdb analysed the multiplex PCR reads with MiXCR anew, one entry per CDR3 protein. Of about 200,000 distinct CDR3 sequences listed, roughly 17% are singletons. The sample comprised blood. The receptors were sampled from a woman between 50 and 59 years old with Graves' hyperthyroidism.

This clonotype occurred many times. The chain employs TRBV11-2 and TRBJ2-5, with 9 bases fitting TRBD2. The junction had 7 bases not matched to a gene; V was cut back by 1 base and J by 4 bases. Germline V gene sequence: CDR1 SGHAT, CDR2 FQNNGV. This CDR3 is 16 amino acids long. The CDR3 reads CASSLGGSGSVETQYF. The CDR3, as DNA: TGTGCCAGCAGCTTAGGGGGTAGCGGGAGTGTAGAGACCCAGTACTTC.

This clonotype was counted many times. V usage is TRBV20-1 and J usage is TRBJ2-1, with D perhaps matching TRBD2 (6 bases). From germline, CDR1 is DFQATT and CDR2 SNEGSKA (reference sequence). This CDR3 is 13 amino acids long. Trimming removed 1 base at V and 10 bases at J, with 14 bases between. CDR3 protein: CSARAGGKEEQFF. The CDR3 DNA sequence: TGCAGTGCTAGAGCGGGCGGGAAGGAAGAGCAGTTCTTC.

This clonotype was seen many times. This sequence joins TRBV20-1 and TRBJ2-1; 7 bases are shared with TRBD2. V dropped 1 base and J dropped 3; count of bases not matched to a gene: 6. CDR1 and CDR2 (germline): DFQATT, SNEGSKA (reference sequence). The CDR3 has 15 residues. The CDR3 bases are TGCAGTGCTAGAGCGCGTTCTAGCGGCTACAATGAGCAGTTCTTC. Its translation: CSARARSSGYNEQFF.

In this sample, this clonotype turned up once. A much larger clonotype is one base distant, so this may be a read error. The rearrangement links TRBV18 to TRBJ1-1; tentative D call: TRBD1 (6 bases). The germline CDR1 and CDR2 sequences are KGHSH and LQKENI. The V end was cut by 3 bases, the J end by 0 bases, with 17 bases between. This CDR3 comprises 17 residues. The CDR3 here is CASSPEQGRLMNTEAFF. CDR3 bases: TGTGCCAGCTCACCGGAACAGGGTCGTCTTATGAACACTGAAGCTTTCTTT.

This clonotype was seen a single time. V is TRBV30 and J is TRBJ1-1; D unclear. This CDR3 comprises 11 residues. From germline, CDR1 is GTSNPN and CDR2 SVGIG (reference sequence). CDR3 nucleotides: TGTGGTTGGAGATGGGGAACTGAAGCTTTCTTT. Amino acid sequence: CGWRWGTEAFF.

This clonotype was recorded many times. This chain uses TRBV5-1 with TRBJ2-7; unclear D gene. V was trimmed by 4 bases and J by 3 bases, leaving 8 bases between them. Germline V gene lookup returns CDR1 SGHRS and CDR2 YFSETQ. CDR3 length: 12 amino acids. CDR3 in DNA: TGCGCCAGCAGCCCCCACGGCTACGAGCAGTACTTC. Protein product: CASSPHGYEQYF.

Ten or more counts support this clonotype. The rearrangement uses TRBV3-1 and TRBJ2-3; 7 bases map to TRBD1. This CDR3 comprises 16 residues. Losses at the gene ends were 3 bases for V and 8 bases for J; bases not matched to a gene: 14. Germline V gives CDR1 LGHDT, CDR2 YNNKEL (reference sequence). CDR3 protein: CASSQGTATGPGTQYF. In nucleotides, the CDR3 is TGTGCCAGCAGCCAGGGGACAGCGACCGGTCCTGGTACGCAGTATTTT.

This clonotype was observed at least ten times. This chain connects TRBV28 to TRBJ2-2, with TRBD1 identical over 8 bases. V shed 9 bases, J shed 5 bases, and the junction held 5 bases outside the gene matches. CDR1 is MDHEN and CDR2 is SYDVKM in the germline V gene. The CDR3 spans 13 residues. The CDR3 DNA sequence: TGTGCCAGTAGTCAGGGGGCGACCGGGGAGCTGTTTTTT. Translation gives CASSQGATGELFF.

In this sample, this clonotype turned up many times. CDR3 loop: CASSLDAGGPHTDTQYF. CDR3 in DNA: TGTGCCAGCAGCTTAGATGCGGGAGGGCCGCATACAGATACGCAGTATTTT. This sequence joins TRBV7-9 and TRBJ2-3; 9 positions agree with TRBD2. The germline V gene encodes CDR1 SEHNR and CDR2 FQNEAQ (reference sequence). With V trimmed by 1 base and J by 3 bases, 8 bases remained unmatched. The length of the CDR3 is 17 residues.

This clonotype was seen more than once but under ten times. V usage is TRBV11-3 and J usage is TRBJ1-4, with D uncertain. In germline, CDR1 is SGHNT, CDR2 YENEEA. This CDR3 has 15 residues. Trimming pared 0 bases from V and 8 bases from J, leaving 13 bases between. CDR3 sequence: CASSLDGLRAEKLFF. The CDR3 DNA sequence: TGTGCCAGCAGCTTAGATGGACTCCGCGCCGAAAAACTGTTTTTT.

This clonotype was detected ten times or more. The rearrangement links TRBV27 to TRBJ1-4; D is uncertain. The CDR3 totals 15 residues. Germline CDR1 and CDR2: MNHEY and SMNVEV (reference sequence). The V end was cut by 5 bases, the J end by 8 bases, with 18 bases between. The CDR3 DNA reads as TGTGCCAGCAGTCCCCGTCAGTTGGGAGGCGAAAAACTGTTTTTT. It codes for CASSPRQLGGEKLFF.

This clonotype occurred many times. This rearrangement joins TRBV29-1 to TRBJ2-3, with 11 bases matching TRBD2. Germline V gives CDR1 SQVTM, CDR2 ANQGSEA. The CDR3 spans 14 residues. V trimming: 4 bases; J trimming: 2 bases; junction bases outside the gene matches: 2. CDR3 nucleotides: TGCAGCGTTGGACTAGCGGGGTCCACAGATACGCAGTATTTT. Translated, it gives CSVGLAGSTDTQYF.

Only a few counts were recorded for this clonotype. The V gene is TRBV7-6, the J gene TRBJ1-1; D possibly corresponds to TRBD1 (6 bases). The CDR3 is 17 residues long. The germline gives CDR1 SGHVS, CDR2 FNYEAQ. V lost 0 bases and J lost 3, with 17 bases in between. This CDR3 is CASSLAPLEDSYTEAFF. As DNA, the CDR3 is TGTGCCAGCAGCTTAGCCCCTCTTGAGGACAGTTACACTGAAGCTTTCTTT.

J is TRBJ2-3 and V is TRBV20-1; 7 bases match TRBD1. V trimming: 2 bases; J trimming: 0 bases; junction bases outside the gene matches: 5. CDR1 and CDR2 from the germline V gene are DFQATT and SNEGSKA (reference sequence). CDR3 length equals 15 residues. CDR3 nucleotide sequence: TGCAGTGCTAGACGGACAGGCCTAAGCACAGATACGCAGTATTTT. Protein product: CSARRTGLSTDTQYF.

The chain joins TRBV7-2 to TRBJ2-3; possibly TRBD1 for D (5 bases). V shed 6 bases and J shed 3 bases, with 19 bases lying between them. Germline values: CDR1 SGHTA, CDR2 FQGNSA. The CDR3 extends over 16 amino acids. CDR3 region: CASSPGALLKTDTQYF. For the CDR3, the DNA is TGTGCCAGCAGTCCTGGGGCACTCCTTAAGACAGATACGCAGTATTTT.

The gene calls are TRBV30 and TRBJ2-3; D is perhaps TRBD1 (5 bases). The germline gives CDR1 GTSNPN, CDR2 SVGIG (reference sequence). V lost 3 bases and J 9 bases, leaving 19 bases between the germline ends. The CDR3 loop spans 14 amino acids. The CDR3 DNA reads TGTGCCTGGAGGGCATCACCCCTTCAGGGCACGCAGTATTTT. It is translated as CAWRASPLQGTQYF.

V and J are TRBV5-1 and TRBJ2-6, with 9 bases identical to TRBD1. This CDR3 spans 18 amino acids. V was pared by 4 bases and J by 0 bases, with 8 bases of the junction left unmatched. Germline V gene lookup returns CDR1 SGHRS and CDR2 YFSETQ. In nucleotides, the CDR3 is TGCGCCAGCAGCCCCTTGGGACAGGGTATCTCTGGGGCCAACGTCCTGACTTTC. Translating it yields CASSPLGQGISGANVLTF.

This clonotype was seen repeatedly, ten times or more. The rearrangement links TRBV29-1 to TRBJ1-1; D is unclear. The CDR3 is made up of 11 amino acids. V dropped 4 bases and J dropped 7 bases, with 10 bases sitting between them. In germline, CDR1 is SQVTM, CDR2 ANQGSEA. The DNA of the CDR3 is TGCAGCGTTGGTAGAGATAGTGAAGCTTTCTTT. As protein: CSVGRDSEAFF.

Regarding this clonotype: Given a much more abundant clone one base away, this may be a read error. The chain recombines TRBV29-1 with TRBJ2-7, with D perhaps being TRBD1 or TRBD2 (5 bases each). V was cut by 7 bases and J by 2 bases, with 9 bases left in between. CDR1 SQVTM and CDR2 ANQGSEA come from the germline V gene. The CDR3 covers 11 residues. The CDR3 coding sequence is TGCAGCGCCGGGACCACCTACGAGCAGTACTTC. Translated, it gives CSAGTTYEQYF.

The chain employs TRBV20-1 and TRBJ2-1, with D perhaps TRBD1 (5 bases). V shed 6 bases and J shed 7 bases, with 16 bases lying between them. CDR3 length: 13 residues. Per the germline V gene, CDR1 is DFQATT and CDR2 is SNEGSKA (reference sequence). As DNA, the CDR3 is TGCAGTGCCACTGGGGCAGGGCGTAATGAGCAGTTCTTC. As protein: CSATGAGRNEQFF.

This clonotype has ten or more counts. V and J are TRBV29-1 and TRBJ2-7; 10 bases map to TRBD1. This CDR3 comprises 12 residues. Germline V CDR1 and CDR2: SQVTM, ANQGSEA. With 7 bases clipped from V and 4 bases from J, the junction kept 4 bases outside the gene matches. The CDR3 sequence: CSARTGGYEQYF. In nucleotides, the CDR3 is TGCAGCGCAAGGACAGGGGGATACGAGCAGTACTTC.

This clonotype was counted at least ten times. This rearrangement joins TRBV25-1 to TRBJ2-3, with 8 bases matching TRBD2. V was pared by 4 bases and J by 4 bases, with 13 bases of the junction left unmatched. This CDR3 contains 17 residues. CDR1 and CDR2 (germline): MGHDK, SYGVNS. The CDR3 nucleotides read TGTGCCAGCAGTGTGGAATTACGGGAGGGTCGCGCAGATACGCAGTATTTT. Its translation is CASSVELREGRADTQYF.

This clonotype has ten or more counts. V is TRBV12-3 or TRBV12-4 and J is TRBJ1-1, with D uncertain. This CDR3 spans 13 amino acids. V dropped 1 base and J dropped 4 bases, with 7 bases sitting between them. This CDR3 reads CASSLELATEAFF. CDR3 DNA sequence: TGTGCCAGCAGTTTAGAGTTGGCCACTGAAGCTTTCTTT.

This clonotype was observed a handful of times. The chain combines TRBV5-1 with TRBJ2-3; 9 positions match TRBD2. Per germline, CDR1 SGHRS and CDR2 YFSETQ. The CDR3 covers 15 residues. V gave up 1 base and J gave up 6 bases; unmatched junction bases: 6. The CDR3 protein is CASSLLREGPDTQYF. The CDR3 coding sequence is TGCGCCAGCAGCTTGTTGCGGGAGGGCCCCGATACGCAGTATTTT.

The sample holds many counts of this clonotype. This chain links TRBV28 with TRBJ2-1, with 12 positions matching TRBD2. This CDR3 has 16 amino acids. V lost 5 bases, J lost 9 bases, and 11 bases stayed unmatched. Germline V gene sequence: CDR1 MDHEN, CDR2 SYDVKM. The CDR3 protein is CASSRSTSGRVSEQFF. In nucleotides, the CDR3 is TGTGCCAGCAGTCGATCGACTAGCGGGAGAGTTAGTGAGCAGTTCTTC.

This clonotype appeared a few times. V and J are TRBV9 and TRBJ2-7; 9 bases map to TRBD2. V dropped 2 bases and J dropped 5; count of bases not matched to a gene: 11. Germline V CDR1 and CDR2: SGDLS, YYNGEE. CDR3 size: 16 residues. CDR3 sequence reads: CASSVVPTSGGNEQYF. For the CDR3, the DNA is TGTGCCAGCAGCGTTGTCCCGACTAGCGGAGGTAACGAGCAGTACTTC.

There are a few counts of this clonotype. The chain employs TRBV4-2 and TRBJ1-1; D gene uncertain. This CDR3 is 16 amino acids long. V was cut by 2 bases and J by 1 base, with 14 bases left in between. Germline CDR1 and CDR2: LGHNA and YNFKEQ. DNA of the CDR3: TGTGCCAGCAGCCAACCCCCCGGCGTAGGGAACACTGAAGCTTTCTTT. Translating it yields CASSQPPGVGNTEAFF.

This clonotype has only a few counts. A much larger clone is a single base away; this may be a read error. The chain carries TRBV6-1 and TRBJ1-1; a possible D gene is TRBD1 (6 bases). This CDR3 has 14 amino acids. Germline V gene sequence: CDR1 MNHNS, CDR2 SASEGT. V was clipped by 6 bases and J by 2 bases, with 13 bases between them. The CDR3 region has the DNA TGTGCCAGCAGCGGACAGCCAAAAAACACTGAAGCTTTCTTT. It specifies CASSGQPKNTEAFF.

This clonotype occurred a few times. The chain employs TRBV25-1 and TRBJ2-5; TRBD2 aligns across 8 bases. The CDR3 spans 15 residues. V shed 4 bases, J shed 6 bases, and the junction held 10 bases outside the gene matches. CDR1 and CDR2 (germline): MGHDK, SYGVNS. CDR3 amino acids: CASSAAGDMWKTQYF. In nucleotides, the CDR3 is TGTGCCAGCAGTGCAGCGGGAGATATGTGGAAGACCCAGTACTTC.

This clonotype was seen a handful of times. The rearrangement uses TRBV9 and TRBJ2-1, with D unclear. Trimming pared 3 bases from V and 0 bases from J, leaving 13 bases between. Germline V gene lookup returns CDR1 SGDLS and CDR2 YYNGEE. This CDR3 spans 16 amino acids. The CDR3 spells CASSAVPLNSYNEQFF. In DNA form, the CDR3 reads TGTGCCAGCAGCGCGGTCCCACTGAACTCCTACAATGAGCAGTTCTTC.